This record concerns one T cell receptor beta chain sequence. In the original processing: Estimation of nucleated cell counts was performed using reference gene primer amplification. Measured with immunoSEQ multiplex PCR; TCRdb has only the in-frame clones, and not every one. The V and J calls and clone size were taken over from that table, and D and trimming were inferred from the DNA. Of fewer than 200,000 clones listed, roughly 70% were seen once; the top ten hold approximately 3%. Germline V gene sequence: CDR1 SNHLY, CDR2 FYNNEI. The CDR3 has 12 amino acids. Trimming removed 9 bases at V and 2 bases at J, with 11 bases between. This specimen comes from a study of blood T cell repertoires in COVID-19. Study in general: COVID-19 samples collected from the United States, Italy and Spain covered acute and convalescent phases. PBMCs, B-cell-depleted T cells, or T cells provided the cDNA or gDNA that made up the material.

V and J are TRBV2 and TRBJ2-7; D is possibly TRBD1 (6 bases). The material sequenced was peripheral blood. This clonotype originated in a woman of 80 years or more with acute or convalescent COVID-19. The CDR3 region has the DNA TGTGCCAGAGGTAGGACAGCCTACGAGCAGTACTTC. It translates to CARGRTAYEQYF.